A selection of T cell receptor beta chains follows, all from one sample in a study of regulatory T cells in long-lasting Graves disease. TCRdb independently ran MiXCR on the multiplex PCR reads; one entry per CDR3 protein. The table shows over 500,000 distinct CDR3 sequences, with 15% to 20% occurring only once. A further study also used this sample, focusing on T cells in Graves' hyperthyroidism and ophthalmopathy.

The input for sequencing was peripheral blood mononuclear cells (PBMCs), taken at new diagnosis, from a patient treated with antithyroid drugs. The source of these receptors is a man between 18 and 29 years old with Graves disease. CDR3s include the opening cysteine and the closing phenylalanine or tryptophan. The D gene is left open where the match is weak. Part of the rows lack a size; the others show once, few, many or a class for expanded clones.

CDR3 protein: CASSTTTSGRVGTDTQYF; CDR3 DNA: TGTGCCAGCAGCACAACGACTAGCGGGAGAGTTGGTACAGATACGCAGTATTTT; J gene: TRBJ2-3; V gene: TRBV9; clone size: few; D gene: TRBD2
CDR3 protein: CASSFERGRLDEQYF; CDR3 DNA: TGTGCCAGCAGCTTTGAGCGGGGGCGCTTAGACGAGCAGTACTTC; J gene: TRBJ2-7; V gene: TRBV13; clone size: .; D gene: TRBD2
CDR3 protein: CASSPGQGYPEQYF; CDR3 DNA: TGTGCCAGCAGCCCGGGACAGGGATATCCCGAGCAGTACTTC; J gene: TRBJ2-7; V gene: TRBV5-8; clone size: .; D gene: TRBD1
CDR3 protein: CASSYSSGRGLVTEAFF; CDR3 DNA: TGTGCCAGCAGTTACTCGTCGGGCAGGGGGCTCGTCACTGAAGCTTTCTTT; J gene: TRBJ1-1; V gene: TRBV6-6; clone size: .; D gene: TRBD1
CDR3 protein: CAISEIPTGGNSYGYTF; CDR3 DNA: TGTGCCATCAGTGAGATACCTACAGGGGGCAATTCGTATGGCTACACCTTC; J gene: TRBJ1-2; V gene: TRBV10-3; clone size: many; D gene: TRBD1
CDR3 protein: CSASRLGGYNEQFF; CDR3 DNA: TGCAGTGCTTCCCGACTGGGGGGCTACAATGAGCAGTTCTTC; J gene: TRBJ2-1; V gene: TRBV20-1; clone size: many; D gene: .
CDR3 protein: CATSDQWLAGAGELFF; CDR3 DNA: TGTGCCACCAGTGATCAATGGCTAGCGGGAGCCGGGGAGCTGTTTTTT; J gene: TRBJ2-2; V gene: TRBV24-1; clone size: .; D gene: TRBD2
CDR3 protein: CASSGLAGGTKLDEQFF; CDR3 DNA: TGTGCCAGCTCGGGACTAGCGGGAGGAACCAAGTTAGATGAGCAGTTCTTC; J gene: TRBJ2-1; V gene: TRBV18; clone size: .; D gene: TRBD2
CDR3 protein: CASRGGKGAYGYTF; CDR3 DNA: TGTGCCAGCAGGGGGGGAAAGGGAGCCTATGGCTACACCTTC; J gene: TRBJ1-2; V gene: TRBV27; clone size: .; D gene: .
CDR3 protein: CASSVGGFAYNQPQHF; CDR3 DNA: TGTGCCAGCAGTGTGGGCGGTTTTGCGTACAATCAGCCCCAGCATTTT; J gene: TRBJ1-5; V gene: TRBV7-8; clone size: .; D gene: .
CDR3 protein: CASTRTATRSSYNEQFF; CDR3 DNA: TGTGCCAGCACCAGAACAGCGACGAGGAGCTCCTACAATGAGCAGTTCTTC; J gene: TRBJ2-1; V gene: TRBV6-1; clone size: .; D gene: .
CDR3 protein: CSAEALGPEGYTF; CDR3 DNA: TGCAGTGCGGAAGCCCTGGGGCCTGAGGGCTACACCTTC; J gene: TRBJ1-2; V gene: TRBV20-1; clone size: .; D gene: .
CDR3 protein: CASSSPQGPPQETQYF; CDR3 DNA: TGTGCCAGCAGCTCACCCCAGGGACCCCCACAAGAGACCCAGTACTTC; J gene: TRBJ2-5; V gene: TRBV11-2; clone size: many; D gene: .
CDR3 protein: CASSLVGTASGAGGPRYDEQFF; CDR3 DNA: TGTGCCAGCAGCTTAGTCGGAACGGCCTCAGGAGCGGGAGGGCCTAGGTACGATGAGCAGTTCTTC; J gene: TRBJ2-1; V gene: TRBV7-2; clone size: many; D gene: TRBD2
CDR3 protein: CASSPHNEQYF; CDR3 DNA: TGTGCCAGCAGCCCCCACAACGAGCAGTACTTC; J gene: TRBJ2-7; V gene: TRBV2; clone size: .; D gene: .
CDR3 protein: CSVGVSGKPEQFF; CDR3 DNA: TGCAGCGTTGGAGTTAGCGGGAAGCCCGAGCAGTTCTTC; J gene: TRBJ2-1; V gene: TRBV29-1; clone size: many; D gene: TRBD2
CDR3 protein: CASSPNPDRRGCEQYF; CDR3 DNA: TGTGCCAGCAGCCCCAACCCCGACAGGAGAGGCTGCGAGCAGTACTTC; J gene: TRBJ2-7; V gene: TRBV7-9; clone size: .; D gene: .
CDR3 protein: CASSPPSGTGGDEQFF; CDR3 DNA: TGTGCCAGCAGCCCTCCTTCCGGGACAGGGGGCGATGAGCAGTTCTTC; J gene: TRBJ2-1; V gene: TRBV7-9; clone size: few; D gene: TRBD1
CDR3 protein: CASSPWGVSTDTQYF; CDR3 DNA: TGTGCCAGCAGCCCCTGGGGGGTGAGCACAGATACGCAGTATTTT; J gene: TRBJ2-3; V gene: TRBV27; clone size: .; D gene: .
CDR3 protein: CSVARGNTGELFF; CDR3 DNA: TGCAGCGTGGCGCGGGGTAACACCGGGGAGCTGTTTTTT; J gene: TRBJ2-2; V gene: TRBV29-1; clone size: few; D gene: .
CDR3 protein: CASSPYSQTYVNTEAFF; CDR3 DNA: TGTGCCAGCTCACCATATTCCCAAACCTATGTGAACACTGAAGCTTTCTTT; J gene: TRBJ1-1; V gene: TRBV18; clone size: .; D gene: .
CDR3 protein: CASSVPLAGGTDTQYF; CDR3 DNA: TGTGCCAGCAGTGTTCCGCTAGCGGGGGGCACAGATACGCAGTATTTT; J gene: TRBJ2-3; V gene: TRBV27; clone size: many; D gene: TRBD2
CDR3 protein: CASSPTAGEETQYF; CDR3 DNA: TGTGCCAGCTCACCGACGGCGGGTGAAGAGACCCAGTACTTC; J gene: TRBJ2-5; V gene: TRBV18; clone size: few; D gene: .
CDR3 protein: CSASPGTDYEQYF; CDR3 DNA: TGCAGTGCTAGCCCCGGGACAGACTACGAGCAGTACTTC; J gene: TRBJ2-7; V gene: TRBV20-1; clone size: .; D gene: TRBD1
CDR3 protein: CASSLRQGAVRGYTF; CDR3 DNA: TGTGCCAGCAGTTTGAGACAGGGGGCGGTGCGTGGCTACACCTTC; J gene: TRBJ1-2; V gene: TRBV28; clone size: many; D gene: TRBD1
CDR3 protein: CASRIRDSSYEQYF; CDR3 DNA: TGTGCCAGCAGGATCCGGGACAGCTCCTACGAGCAGTACTTC; J gene: TRBJ2-7; V gene: TRBV6-4; clone size: .; D gene: TRBD1
CDR3 protein: CASSIASGKGRTEAFF; CDR3 DNA: TGTGCCAGTAGTATTGCGTCGGGCAAGGGAAGGACTGAAGCTTTCTTT; J gene: TRBJ1-1; V gene: TRBV19; clone size: .; D gene: .
CDR3 protein: CASSSLQGVAEAFF; CDR3 DNA: TGTGCCAGCAGCTCCCTACAGGGTGTGGCTGAAGCTTTCTTT; J gene: TRBJ1-1; V gene: TRBV13; clone size: few; D gene: .
CDR3 protein: CSARDGRGNNYYNEQFF; CDR3 DNA: TGCAGTGCTAGAGATGGCCGGGGAAACAACTACTACAATGAGCAGTTCTTC; J gene: TRBJ2-1; V gene: TRBV20-1; clone size: many; D gene: .
CDR3 protein: CASRGKGTAGTSGSATGELFF; CDR3 DNA: TGTGCCAGTAGGGGGAAAGGGACAGCCGGGACTAGCGGGAGTGCGACCGGGGAGCTGTTTTTT; J gene: TRBJ2-2; V gene: TRBV19; clone size: .; D gene: TRBD2
CDR3 protein: CSASRGWDGDEKLFF; CDR3 DNA: TGCAGTGCTAGCCGGGGGTGGGACGGGGACGAAAAACTGTTTTTT; J gene: TRBJ1-4; V gene: TRBV20-1; clone size: .; D gene: .
CDR3 protein: CASSSRQGIISTEAFF; CDR3 DNA: TGTGCCAGCAGCTCCAGACAGGGAATCATAAGCACTGAAGCTTTCTTT; J gene: TRBJ1-1; V gene: TRBV7-9; clone size: few; D gene: TRBD1
CDR3 protein: CASSRELGRRGGELFF; CDR3 DNA: TGTGCCAGCAGCCGCGAACTAGGCCGGAGGGGCGGGGAGCTGTTTTTT; J gene: TRBJ2-2; V gene: TRBV12-3/TRBV12-4; clone size: few; D gene: .
CDR3 protein: CASSLEGPHTEAFF; CDR3 DNA: TGTGCCAGCAGCTTAGAGGGACCGCACACTGAAGCTTTCTTT; J gene: TRBJ1-1; V gene: TRBV7-9; clone size: many; D gene: .
CDR3 protein: CASSRRPTGAGANVLTF; CDR3 DNA: TGTGCCAGCAGCCGACGACCTACAGGGGCTGGGGCCAACGTCCTGACTTTC; J gene: TRBJ2-6; V gene: TRBV27; clone size: .; D gene: TRBD1
CDR3 protein: CASSPSGGFNYGYTF; CDR3 DNA: TGTGCCAGCAGCCCCTCCGGTGGGTTTAACTATGGCTACACCTTC; J gene: TRBJ1-2; V gene: TRBV28; clone size: few; D gene: .
CDR3 protein: CASSVFGSGAYGYTF; CDR3 DNA: TGTGCCAGCAGCGTATTTGGTTCCGGGGCCTATGGCTACACCTTC; J gene: TRBJ1-2; V gene: TRBV9; clone size: .; D gene: .
CDR3 protein: CASSLGPEGGNTIYF; CDR3 DNA: TGCGCCAGCAGCTTGGGGCCCGAAGGTGGAAACACCATATATTTT; J gene: TRBJ1-3; V gene: TRBV5-1; clone size: .; D gene: .
CDR3 protein: CASSLTAANEKLFF; CDR3 DNA: TGTGCCAGCAGCTTGACAGCGGCTAATGAAAAACTGTTTTTT; J gene: TRBJ1-4; V gene: TRBV7-9; clone size: many; D gene: .
CDR3 protein: CASSLTGPGATNEKLFF; CDR3 DNA: TGTGCCAGCAGTTTAACGGGGCCAGGGGCAACTAATGAAAAACTGTTTTTT; J gene: TRBJ1-4; V gene: TRBV27; clone size: .; D gene: .
CDR3 protein: CSVEQGSRTYNEQFF; CDR3 DNA: TGCAGCGTTGAACAAGGCAGCCGAACCTACAATGAGCAGTTCTTC; J gene: TRBJ2-1; V gene: TRBV29-1; clone size: .; D gene: .
CDR3 protein: CASSLALRNTGELFF; CDR3 DNA: TGTGCCAGCAGCTTAGCGCTAAGGAACACCGGGGAGCTGTTTTTT; J gene: TRBJ2-2; V gene: TRBV7-9; clone size: .; D gene: .
CDR3 protein: CASSQGGSTDTQYF; CDR3 DNA: TGTGCCAGCAGCCAAGGCGGGAGTACAGATACGCAGTATTTT; J gene: TRBJ2-3; V gene: TRBV28; clone size: many; D gene: TRBD2
CDR3 protein: CAWSPQGAVRSTEAFF; CDR3 DNA: TGTGCCTGGAGTCCTCAGGGGGCGGTAAGAAGCACTGAAGCTTTCTTT; J gene: TRBJ1-1; V gene: TRBV30; clone size: few; D gene: TRBD1
CDR3 protein: CASSVSGTSSYEQYF; CDR3 DNA: TGTGCCAGCAGTGTTAGCGGGACGAGCTCCTACGAGCAGTACTTC; J gene: TRBJ2-7; V gene: TRBV13; clone size: many; D gene: TRBD2
CDR3 protein: CSANDRSGGTEAFF; CDR3 DNA: TGCAGTGCAAACGACCGGTCCGGCGGCACTGAAGCTTTCTTT; J gene: TRBJ1-1; V gene: TRBV20-1; clone size: few; D gene: .